Listed here are 5 T cell receptor beta chains from one sample, sequenced in a study of naive and memory T cell subsets. Four PCR rounds used nested alpha and beta constant region primers plus the SP2 primer. A single record per CDR3 protein comes from TCRdb applying MiXCR to the UMI-ligation and nested PCR reads. This sample yields 20,000 to 25,000 distinct CDR3 sequences, of which about 6.1% are seen a single time; around 6.4% belongs to the top ten. Treatment of the sample: skin biopsy from PPD injection site in Mantoux-positive individual. A UMI-containing oligonucleotide was joined by 3' ligation to the TCR cDNA template. This sample comprised skin, obtained from a tuberculin skin test site. The receptors shown here come from an adult in good health.

V is TRBV28 and J is TRBJ1-2; 7 bases map to TRBD1. Losses at the gene ends were 5 bases for V and 0 bases for J; bases not matched to a gene: 12. Germline assignment: CDR1 MDHEN and CDR2 SYDVKM. The CDR3 is made up of 17 amino acids. CDR3 nucleotides: TGTGCCAGCAGTCGAGGAGGGGGCGCACAAGCTAACTATGGCTACACCTTC. This codes for CASSRGGGAQANYGYTF.

Points on this clonotype: One base away lies a much larger clone, so this may be a sequencing read error. The CDR3 loop reads CASSQVAGGRDEQYF. The CDR3 DNA sequence: TGCGCCAGCAGCCAAGTGGCGGGAGGGCGCGACGAGCAGTACTTC. The chain recombines TRBV4-1 with TRBJ2-7, with 9 bases matching TRBD2. V lost 1 base and J lost 5; bases outside the gene matches: 6. CDR3 size: 15 residues. Germline V gene lookup returns CDR1 MGHRA and CDR2 YSYEKL.

This clonotype was seen only a few times. The rearrangement links TRBV12-5 to TRBJ2-1, with TRBD1 matching over 9 bases. There are 16 residues in the CDR3. The V segment lost 5 bases and the J segment 10 bases; nucleotides outside the gene matches: 15. The germline CDR1 and CDR2 sequences are LGHNT and FRNRAP. CDR3 nucleotide sequence: TGTGCTAGTGGTATAACAGGGGGCGGAGCACCGGGAGAGCAGTTCTTC. It translates to CASGITGGGAPGEQFF.

This clonotype was seen ten or more times. The chain recombines TRBV28 with TRBJ2-1, with 8 bases aligning to TRBD2. Germline lookup yields CDR1 MDHEN and CDR2 SYDVKM. V was pared by 5 bases and J by 1 base, with 10 bases of the junction left unmatched. The CDR3 spans 17 residues. CDR3 sequence (DNA): TGTGCCAGCAGTCCCCTGGCGGGGGGCGGGTCCTACAATGAGCAGTTCTTC. Encoded protein: CASSPLAGGGSYNEQFF.

This clonotype was observed a few times. The chain joins TRBV27 to TRBJ2-5; 8 bases are a match to TRBD2. CDR3 length: 13 residues. Germline V CDR1 and CDR2: MNHEY, SMNVEV (reference sequence). V gave up 8 bases and J gave up 5 bases; unmatched junction bases: 7. CDR3 loop: CASRVAGIETQYF. CDR3 DNA: TGTGCCAGCCGAGTAGCGGGAATCGAGACCCAGTACTTC.